The T cell receptor beta chain under discussion was sequenced for a study of radiation and T cells in renal cell carcinoma. The CDR3 runs to 15 residues. Trimming stripped 2 bases from V and 4 bases from J, with 11 bases between. CDR1 is MDHEN, CDR2 SYDVKM, per germline. Produced via immunoSEQ multiplex PCR; TCRdb's table is partial and in-frame only. The table has some 150,000 clones, 80% to 90% seen once; the top ten hold about 17%. Described time point: blood 4 weeks post-SBRT, at nephrectomy. Treatment indicated: 15 Gy SBRT to primary tumor, nephrectomy 4 weeks later. Blood was sampled at baseline, 2 weeks and 4 weeks after SBRT.

The clonotype originates from a woman in her 50s with renal cell carcinoma. This chain uses TRBV28 with TRBJ2-2, with D maybe TRBD1 (5 bases). The specimen comprised blood, sampled from a patient whose treatment included radiotherapy and nephrectomy. CDR3 loop: CASSLPGAGTGELFF. Here the CDR3 DNA reads TGTGCCAGCAGTTTACCTGGGGCCGGCACCGGGGAGCTGTTTTTT.